This note documents a single TCR beta chain sequence. In the authors' methods: Nucleated cell number was recorded as an estimate derived from reference gene primer amplification. Data came from immunoSEQ multiplex PCR; TCRdb stores just in-frame clones and leaves some out. From that table come the V and J calls and clone size; the DNA was used to work out D and trimming. The sample shows 90,000 to 130,000 clones, about nine tenths of them seen only once. The sample comes from a study of blood T cell repertoires in COVID-19. Study summary: Acute-phase and convalescent COVID-19 samples originated in the United States, Italy and Spain. PBMCs, B-cell-depleted T cells, or T cells were the source of the cDNA or gDNA that made up the material.

V gave up 1 base and J gave up 3 bases, with 15 bases separating them. The CDR3 length is 16 residues. Per germline, CDR1 KGHSH and CDR2 LQKENI. This chain connects TRBV18 to TRBJ1-1; D unclear. Material: peripheral blood. The receptor was isolated from a middle-aged man with acute or convalescent COVID-19. This chain's CDR3 is CASSPLAGGGDTEAFF. The DNA for the CDR3 is TGTGCCAGCTCACCACTCGCAGGAGGCGGGGACACTGAAGCTTTCTTT.